The sequence of this TCR beta chain was determined in a study of cytomegalovirus exposure and HLA in healthy donors. The CDR3 extends over 14 amino acids. V lost 9 bases, J lost 2 bases, and 14 bases lay in between. CDR1 and CDR2 (germline): LNHNV, YYDKDF (reference sequence). Method: immunoSEQ multiplex PCR; TCRdb's copy keeps in-frame clones and lacks some. The table has approximately 210,000 clones, 85% to 90% seen once. Sequencing input: PBMCs. This TCR came from a young woman in good health and CMV-seronegative. This chain uses TRBV15 with TRBJ1-5, with D perhaps TRBD1 (5 bases). CDR3 sequence (DNA): TGTGCCACTCAAGGGTTGACAGGCAATCAGCCCCAGCATTTT. Its protein is CATQGLTGNQPQHF.